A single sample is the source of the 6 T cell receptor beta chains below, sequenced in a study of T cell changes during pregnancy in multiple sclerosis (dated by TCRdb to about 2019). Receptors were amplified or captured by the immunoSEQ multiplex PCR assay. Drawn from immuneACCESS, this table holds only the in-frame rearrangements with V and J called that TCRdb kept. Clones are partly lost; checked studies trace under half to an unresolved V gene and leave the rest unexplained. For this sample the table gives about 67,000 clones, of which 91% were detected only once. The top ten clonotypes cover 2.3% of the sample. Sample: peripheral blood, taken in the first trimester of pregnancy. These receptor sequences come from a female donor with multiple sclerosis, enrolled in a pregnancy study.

The DNA for the CDR3 is TGCGCCAGCAGCTTCGAACCGGGACAGACAATCGCGGGAGATACGCAGTATTTT. Translated, it gives CASSFEPGQTIAGDTQYF. J is TRBJ2-3 and V is TRBV5-1, with 7 bases that match TRBD1. CDR1 SGHRS and CDR2 YFSETQ come from the germline V gene. CDR3 length: 18 residues. Unmatched junction bases numbered 17, after V lost 2 bases and J lost 5 bases.

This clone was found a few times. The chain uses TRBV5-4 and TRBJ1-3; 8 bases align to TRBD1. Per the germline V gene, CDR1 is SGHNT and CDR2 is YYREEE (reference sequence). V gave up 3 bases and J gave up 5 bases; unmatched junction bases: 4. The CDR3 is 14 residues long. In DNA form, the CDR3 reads TGTGCCAGCAGCTGGGGGACAGGCAGAAACACCATATATTTT. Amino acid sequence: CASSWGTGRNTIYF.

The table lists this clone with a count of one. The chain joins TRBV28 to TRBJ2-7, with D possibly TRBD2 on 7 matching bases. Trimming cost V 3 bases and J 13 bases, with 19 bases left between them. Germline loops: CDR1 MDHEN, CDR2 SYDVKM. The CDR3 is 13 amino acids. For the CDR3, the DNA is TGTGCCAGCAGTTTCACAGGGAGGGATACCCAATACTTC. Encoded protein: CASSFTGRDTQYF. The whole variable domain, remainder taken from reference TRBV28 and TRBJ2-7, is DVKVTQSSRYLVKRTGEKVFLECVQDMDHENMFWYRQDPGLGLRLIYFSYDVKMKEKGDIPEGYSVSREKKERFSLILESASTNQTSMYLCASSFTGRDTQYFGPGTRLTVT.

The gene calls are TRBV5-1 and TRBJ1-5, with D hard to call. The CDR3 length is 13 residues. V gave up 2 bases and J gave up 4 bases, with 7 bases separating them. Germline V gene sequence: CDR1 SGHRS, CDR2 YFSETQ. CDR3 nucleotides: TGCGCCAGCAGCTTTACGGGAAATCAGCCCCAGCATTTT. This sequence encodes CASSFTGNQPQHF.

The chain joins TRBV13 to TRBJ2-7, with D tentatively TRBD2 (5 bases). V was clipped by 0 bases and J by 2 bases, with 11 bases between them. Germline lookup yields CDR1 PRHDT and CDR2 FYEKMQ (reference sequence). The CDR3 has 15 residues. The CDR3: CASSLGGRGTYEQYF. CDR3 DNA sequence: TGTGCCAGCAGCTTAGGAGGGAGAGGTACCTACGAGCAGTACTTC.

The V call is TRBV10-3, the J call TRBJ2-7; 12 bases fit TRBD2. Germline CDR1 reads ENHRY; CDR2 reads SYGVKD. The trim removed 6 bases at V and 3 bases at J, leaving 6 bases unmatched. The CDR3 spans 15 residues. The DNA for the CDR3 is TGTGCCATCAGAGGACTAGCGGGACATGACTACGAGCAGTACTTC. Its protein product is CAIRGLAGHDYEQYF.